A single sample is the source of the 11 T cell receptor beta chains below, sequenced in a study of human T cells and chemical hapten exposure. From the RACE reads, TCRdb called clonotypes with MiXCR, one entry per CDR3 protein. The data show some 78,000 distinct CDR3 sequences, 7% to 9% seen once. Regarding time point: healthy volunteer bleed at 6 weeks. Total RNA was isolated from whole blood that had not been fractionated. The sample consisted of whole blood. The origin of the receptors is a male donor in good health. Some clones in this sample may be carry-over from other donors' samples.

This chain uses TRBV3-1 with TRBJ2-7, with 8 nucleotides matching TRBD1. Germline assignment: CDR1 LGHDT and CDR2 YNNKEL (reference sequence). There are 17 residues in the CDR3. With 0 bases clipped from V and 0 bases from J, the junction kept 7 bases outside the gene matches. The CDR3: CASSQDTRTGTSYEQYF. Here the CDR3 DNA reads TGTGCCAGCAGCCAAGATACTCGGACAGGGACCTCCTACGAGCAGTACTTC.

V is TRBV29-1 and J is TRBJ2-5, with 10 positions matching TRBD2. After removal of 4 bases from V and 3 bases from J, the junction contained 5 bases not matched to a gene. This CDR3 has 14 amino acids. Germline CDR1 SQVTM, CDR2 ANQGSEA. CDR3 in DNA: TGCAGCGTTGCTCCTGGACTAGCGGAAGAGACCCAGTACTTC. Amino acid sequence: CSVAPGLAEETQYF.

This clonotype has a handful of counts. The V call is TRBV6-2 or TRBV6-3, the J call TRBJ2-5; no reliable D call. The CDR3 length is 15 residues. Germline CDR1 reads MNHEY; CDR2 reads SVGEGT. Trimming took off 5 bases at V and 1 base at J, with 14 bases between the two ends. In nucleotides, the CDR3 is TGTGCCAGCAGTGACCGACGCGCGAGCCAAGAGACCCAGTACTTC. Protein: CASSDRRASQETQYF.

This clonotype has just a few counts. The CDR3 loop reads CASSYQGTFSYEQYF. CDR3 coding DNA: TGTGCCAGCAGTTACCAAGGGACTTTTTCCTACGAGCAGTACTTC. This sequence joins TRBV6-2 or TRBV6-3 and TRBJ2-7; possible D gene TRBD2, 6 bases. CDR1 and CDR2 (germline): MNHEY, SVGEGT. The germline V and J ends were trimmed by 2 bases and 1 base, with 12 bases remaining between them. The CDR3 is 15 amino acids.

Only a few counts were recorded for this clonotype. The CDR3 region has the DNA TGCAGTGCTAGAGATCGGGGACTAAGCGACTACGAGCAGTACTTC. Translated: CSARDRGLSDYEQYF. V and J are TRBV20-1 and TRBJ2-7, with TRBD2 identical over 7 bases. J was trimmed by 3 bases and V by 0 bases; bases with no gene match: 8. CDR1 DFQATT and CDR2 SNEGSKA come from the germline V gene (reference sequence). There are 15 residues in the CDR3.

About this clonotype itself: A much bigger clone sits one base away, suggesting this may be a read error. The chain recombines TRBV27 with TRBJ2-3; D not certain. From germline, CDR1 is MNHEY and CDR2 SMNVEV (reference sequence). This CDR3 has 15 amino acids. V lost 2 bases and J lost 5, with 14 bases in between. DNA of the CDR3: TGTGCCAGCAGTTTAGAGGTCAGCGCCCTAGATACGCAGTATTTT. This encodes CASSLEVSALDTQYF.

The table lists this clonotype with a few counts. The rearrangement links TRBV5-1 to TRBJ2-5, with 9 bases that match TRBD2. Germline assignment: CDR1 SGHRS and CDR2 YFSETQ. CDR3 length: 16 residues. V was pared by 0 bases and J by 5 bases, with 8 bases of the junction left unmatched. The CDR3 here is CASSLDPSGTSETQYF. The CDR3, as DNA: TGCGCCAGCAGCTTGGACCCTAGCGGGACATCGGAGACCCAGTACTTC.

This rearrangement joins TRBV6-2 or TRBV6-3 to TRBJ1-5; the D is unclear. The germline V gene encodes CDR1 MNHEY and CDR2 SVGEGT. V lost 2 bases and J lost 4, with 9 bases in between. The CDR3 extends over 14 amino acids. DNA for the CDR3: TGTGCCAGCAGTTACGGCACGATTAATCAGCCCCAGCATTTT. It encodes CASSYGTINQPQHF.

This clonotype has a handful of counts. V is TRBV2 and J is TRBJ2-5, with TRBD1 matching 10 bases. Trimming removed 4 bases from V and 0 bases from J; junction bases left unmatched: 8. The CDR3 contains 17 residues. Germline assignment: CDR1 SNHLY and CDR2 FYNNEI. CDR3 amino acids: CASSVQSGTGDQETQYF. The CDR3 DNA is TGTGCCAGCAGTGTCCAATCCGGGACAGGGGACCAAGAGACCCAGTACTTC.

This clonotype was found many times. This chain joins TRBV2 and TRBJ1-4; no clear D gene. This CDR3 region has 15 residues. In germline, CDR1 is SNHLY, CDR2 FYNNEI. V gave up 4 bases and J gave up 1 base, with 10 bases separating them. Here the CDR3 DNA reads TGTGCCAGCAGTGTTGGGCAGATAACTAATGAAAAACTGTTTTTT. Its translation is CASSVGQITNEKLFF.

This clonotype was observed a few times. The J gene is TRBJ1-1, the V gene TRBV29-1, with a tentative D call TRBD1 (6 bases). Trimming pared 6 bases from V and 3 bases from J, leaving 14 bases between. The CDR3 is 13 amino acids. Germline V gene sequence: CDR1 SQVTM, CDR2 ANQGSEA. The CDR3 loop reads CSVQFRGDTEAFF. CDR3 in DNA: TGCAGCGTCCAATTCAGGGGTGACACTGAAGCTTTCTTT.